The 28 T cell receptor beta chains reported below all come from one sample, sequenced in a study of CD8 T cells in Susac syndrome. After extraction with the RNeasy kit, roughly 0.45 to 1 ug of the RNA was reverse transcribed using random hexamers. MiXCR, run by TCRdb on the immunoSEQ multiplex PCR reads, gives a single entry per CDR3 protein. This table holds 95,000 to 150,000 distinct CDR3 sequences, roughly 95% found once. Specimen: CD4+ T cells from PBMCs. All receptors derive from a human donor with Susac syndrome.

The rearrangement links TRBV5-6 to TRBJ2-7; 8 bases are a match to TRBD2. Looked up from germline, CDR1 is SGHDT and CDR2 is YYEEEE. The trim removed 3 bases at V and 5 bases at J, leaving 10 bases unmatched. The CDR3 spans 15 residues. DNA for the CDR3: TGTGCCAGCAGCTATAGCGGGGTATTTAAGCACGAGCAGTACTTC. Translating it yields CASSYSGVFKHEQYF.

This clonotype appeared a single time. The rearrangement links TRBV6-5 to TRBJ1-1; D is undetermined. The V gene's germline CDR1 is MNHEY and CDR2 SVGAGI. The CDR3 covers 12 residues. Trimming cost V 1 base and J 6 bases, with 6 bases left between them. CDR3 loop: CASSYLGSEAFF. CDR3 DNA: TGTGCCAGCAGTTACTTGGGCTCTGAAGCTTTCTTT.

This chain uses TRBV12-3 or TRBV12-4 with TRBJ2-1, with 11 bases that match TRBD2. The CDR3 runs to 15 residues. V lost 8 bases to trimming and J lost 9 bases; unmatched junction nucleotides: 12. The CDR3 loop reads CASGLKASGRSEQFF. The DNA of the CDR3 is TGTGCCAGCGGCTTAAAGGCTAGCGGGAGGAGTGAGCAGTTCTTC.

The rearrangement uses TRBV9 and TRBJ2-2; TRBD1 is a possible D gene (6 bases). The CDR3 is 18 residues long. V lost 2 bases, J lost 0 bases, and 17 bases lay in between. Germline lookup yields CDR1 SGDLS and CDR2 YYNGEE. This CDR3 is CASSVRRKRDTNTGELFF. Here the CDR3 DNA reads TGTGCCAGCAGCGTTAGGAGGAAACGGGACACGAACACCGGGGAGCTGTTTTTT.

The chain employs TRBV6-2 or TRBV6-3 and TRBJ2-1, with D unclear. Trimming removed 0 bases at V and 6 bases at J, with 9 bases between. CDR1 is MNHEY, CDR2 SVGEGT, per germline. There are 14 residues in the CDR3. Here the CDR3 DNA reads TGTGCCAGCAGTTACTCATGGCTTCTCAATGAGCAGTTCTTC. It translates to CASSYSWLLNEQFF.

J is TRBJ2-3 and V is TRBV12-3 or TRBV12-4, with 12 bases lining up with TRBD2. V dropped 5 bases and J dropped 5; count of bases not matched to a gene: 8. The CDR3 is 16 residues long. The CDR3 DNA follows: TGTGCCAGCAGTCCTGCCCGGGGACTAGCGGGAGATACGCAGTATTTT. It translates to CASSPARGLAGDTQYF.

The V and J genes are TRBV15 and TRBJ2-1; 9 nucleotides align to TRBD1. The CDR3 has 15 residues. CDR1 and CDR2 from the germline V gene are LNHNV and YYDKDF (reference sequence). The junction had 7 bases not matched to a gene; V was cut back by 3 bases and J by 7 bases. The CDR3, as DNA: TGTGCCACCAGCAGCCCCGGGACAGGGCGAAATGAGCAGTTCTTC. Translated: CATSSPGTGRNEQFF. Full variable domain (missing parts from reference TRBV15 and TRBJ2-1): DAMVIQNPRYQVTQFGKPVTLSCSQTLNHNVMYWYQQKSSQAPKLLFHYYDKDFNNEADTPDNFQSRRPNTSFCFLDIRSPGLGDTAMYLCATSSPGTGRNEQFFGPGTRLTVL.

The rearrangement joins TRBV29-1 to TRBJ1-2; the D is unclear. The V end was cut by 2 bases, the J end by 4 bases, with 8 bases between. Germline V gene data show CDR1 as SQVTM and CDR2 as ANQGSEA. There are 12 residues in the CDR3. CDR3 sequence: CSVEKTIYGYTF. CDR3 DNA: TGCAGCGTTGAAAAAACCATCTATGGCTACACCTTC.

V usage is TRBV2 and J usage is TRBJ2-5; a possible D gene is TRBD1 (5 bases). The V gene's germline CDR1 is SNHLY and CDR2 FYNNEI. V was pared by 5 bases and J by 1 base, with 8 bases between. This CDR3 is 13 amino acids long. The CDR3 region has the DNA TGTGCCAGCAGTTGGGGCGGCCAAGAGACCCAGTACTTC. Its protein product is CASSWGGQETQYF.

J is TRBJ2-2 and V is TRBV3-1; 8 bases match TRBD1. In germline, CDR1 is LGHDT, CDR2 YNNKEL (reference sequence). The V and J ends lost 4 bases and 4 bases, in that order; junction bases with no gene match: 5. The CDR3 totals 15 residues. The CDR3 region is CASSPGQGRTGELFF. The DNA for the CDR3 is TGTGCCAGCAGCCCTGGACAGGGACGCACCGGGGAGCTGTTTTTT.

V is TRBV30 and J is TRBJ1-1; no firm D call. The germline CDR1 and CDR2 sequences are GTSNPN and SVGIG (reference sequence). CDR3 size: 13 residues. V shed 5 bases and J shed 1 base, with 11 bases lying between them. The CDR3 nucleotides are TGTGCCTGGGCCCTAGGCCCGAACACTGAAGCTTTCTTT. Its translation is CAWALGPNTEAFF.

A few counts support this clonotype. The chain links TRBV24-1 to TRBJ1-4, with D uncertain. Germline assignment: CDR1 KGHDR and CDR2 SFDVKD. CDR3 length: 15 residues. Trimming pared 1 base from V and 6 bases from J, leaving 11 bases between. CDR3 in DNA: TGTGCCACCAGTGATTTTAACGTGAGGGATGAAAAACTGTTTTTT. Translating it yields CATSDFNVRDEKLFF.

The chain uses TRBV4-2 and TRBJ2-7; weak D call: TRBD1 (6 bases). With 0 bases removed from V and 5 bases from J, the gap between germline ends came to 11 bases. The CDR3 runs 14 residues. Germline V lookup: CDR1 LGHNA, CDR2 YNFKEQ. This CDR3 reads CASSQERAGDEQYF. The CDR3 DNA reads TGTGCCAGCAGCCAAGAGAGGGCAGGGGACGAGCAGTACTTC.

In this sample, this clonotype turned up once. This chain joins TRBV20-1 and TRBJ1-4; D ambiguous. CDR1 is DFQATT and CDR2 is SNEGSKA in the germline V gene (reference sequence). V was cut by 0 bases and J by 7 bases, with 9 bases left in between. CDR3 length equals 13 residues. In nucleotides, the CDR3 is TGCAGTGCTAGAGATCCAGGTCGTGAAAAACTGTTTTTT. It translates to CSARDPGREKLFF.

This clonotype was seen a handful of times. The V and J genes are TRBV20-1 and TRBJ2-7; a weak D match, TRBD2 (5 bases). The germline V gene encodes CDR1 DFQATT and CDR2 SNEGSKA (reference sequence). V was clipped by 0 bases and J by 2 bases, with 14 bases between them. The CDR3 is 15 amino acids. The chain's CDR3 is CSARDLAGGPYEQYF. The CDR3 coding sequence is TGCAGTGCTAGAGATTTGGCAGGCGGGCCCTACGAGCAGTACTTC.

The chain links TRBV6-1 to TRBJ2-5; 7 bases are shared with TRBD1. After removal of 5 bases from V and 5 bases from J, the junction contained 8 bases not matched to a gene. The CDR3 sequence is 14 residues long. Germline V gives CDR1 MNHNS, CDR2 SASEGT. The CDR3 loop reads CASSKQGIGETQYF. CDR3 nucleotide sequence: TGTGCCAGCAGTAAACAGGGGATCGGGGAGACCCAGTACTTC.

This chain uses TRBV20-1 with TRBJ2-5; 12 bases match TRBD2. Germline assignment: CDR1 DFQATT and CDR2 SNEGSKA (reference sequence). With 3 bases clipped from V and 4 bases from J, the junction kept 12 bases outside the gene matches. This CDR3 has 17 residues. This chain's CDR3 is CSASPTRLAGVIETQYF. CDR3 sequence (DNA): TGCAGTGCTAGCCCCACCCGACTAGCGGGAGTGATAGAGACCCAGTACTTC.

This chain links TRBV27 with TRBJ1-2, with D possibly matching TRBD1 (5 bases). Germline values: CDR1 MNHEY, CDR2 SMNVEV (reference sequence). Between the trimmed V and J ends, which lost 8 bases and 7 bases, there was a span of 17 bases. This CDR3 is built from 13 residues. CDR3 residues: CASGRGELSGYTF. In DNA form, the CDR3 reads TGTGCCAGCGGGCGAGGGGAGTTAAGTGGCTACACCTTC.

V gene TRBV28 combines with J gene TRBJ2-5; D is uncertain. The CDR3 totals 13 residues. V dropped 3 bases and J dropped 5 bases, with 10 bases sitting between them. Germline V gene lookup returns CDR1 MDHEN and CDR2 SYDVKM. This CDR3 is CASSFGRAETQYF. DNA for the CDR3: TGTGCCAGCAGTTTCGGTCGAGCGGAGACCCAGTACTTC. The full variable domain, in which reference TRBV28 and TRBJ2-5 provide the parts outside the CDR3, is DVKVTQSSRYLVKRTGEKVFLECVQDMDHENMFWYRQDPGLGLRLIYFSYDVKMKEKGDIPEGYSVSREKKERFSLILESASTNQTSMYLCASSFGRAETQYFGPGTRLLVL.

The CDR3 region is CASSPTPGEGNTGELFF. CDR3 sequence (DNA): TGTGCCAGCAGCCCCACCCCGGGAGAGGGGAACACCGGGGAGCTGTTTTTT. The chain uses TRBV7-9 and TRBJ2-2; the D gene is possibly TRBD2 (6 bases). CDR3 length: 17 residues. V shed 5 bases and J shed 1 base, with 17 bases lying between them. Germline V gene lookup returns CDR1 SEHNR and CDR2 FQNEAQ (reference sequence).

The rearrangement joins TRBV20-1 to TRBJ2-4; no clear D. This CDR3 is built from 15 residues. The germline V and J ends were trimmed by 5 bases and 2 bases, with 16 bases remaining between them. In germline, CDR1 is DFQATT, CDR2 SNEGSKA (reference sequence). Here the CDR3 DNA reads TGCAGTGCTCAGCCCCGTTTGTGGACCAAAAACATTCAGTACTTC. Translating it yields CSAQPRLWTKNIQYF.

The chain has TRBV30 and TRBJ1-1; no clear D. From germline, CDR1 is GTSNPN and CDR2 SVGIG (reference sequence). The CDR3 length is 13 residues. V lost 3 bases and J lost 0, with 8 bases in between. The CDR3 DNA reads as TGTGCCTGGAGAGGTAGACTGAACACTGAAGCTTTCTTT. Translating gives CAWRGRLNTEAFF.

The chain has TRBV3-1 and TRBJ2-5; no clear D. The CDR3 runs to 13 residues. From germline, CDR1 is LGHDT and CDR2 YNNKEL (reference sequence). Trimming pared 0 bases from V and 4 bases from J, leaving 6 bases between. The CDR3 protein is CASSQEGRETQYF. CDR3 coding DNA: TGTGCCAGCAGCCAAGAAGGTAGAGAGACCCAGTACTTC.

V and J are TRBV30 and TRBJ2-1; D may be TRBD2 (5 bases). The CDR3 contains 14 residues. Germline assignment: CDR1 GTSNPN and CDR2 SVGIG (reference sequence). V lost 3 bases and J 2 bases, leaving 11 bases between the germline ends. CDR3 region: CAWRLGVPYNEQFF. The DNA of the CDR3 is TGTGCCTGGAGGCTGGGAGTCCCCTACAATGAGCAGTTCTTC. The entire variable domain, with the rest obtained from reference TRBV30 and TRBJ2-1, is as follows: SQTIHQWPATLVQPVGSPLSLECTVEGTSNPNLYWYRQAAGRGLQLLFYSVGIGQISSEVPQNLSASRPQDRQFILSSKKLLLSDSGFYLCAWRLGVPYNEQFFGPGTRLTVL.

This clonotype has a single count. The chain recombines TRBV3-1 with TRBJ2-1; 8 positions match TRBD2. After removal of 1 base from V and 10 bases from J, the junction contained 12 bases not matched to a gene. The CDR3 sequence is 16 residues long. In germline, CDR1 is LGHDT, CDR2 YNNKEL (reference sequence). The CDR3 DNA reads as TGTGCCAGCAGCCAAGCGCTTTCGGGGGGGCATAGGGAGCAGTTCTTC. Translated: CASSQALSGGHREQFF.

CDR3 region: CASSLVDRVGANVLTF. In nucleotides, the CDR3 is TGCGCCAGCAGCTTGGTAGACAGGGTAGGGGCCAACGTCCTGACTTTC. The chain has TRBV5-1 and TRBJ2-6, with TRBD1 matching 7 bases. V shed 0 bases and J 4 bases; nucleotides not matched to a gene: 4. Germline CDR1 and CDR2: SGHRS and YFSETQ. The CDR3 length is 16 residues.

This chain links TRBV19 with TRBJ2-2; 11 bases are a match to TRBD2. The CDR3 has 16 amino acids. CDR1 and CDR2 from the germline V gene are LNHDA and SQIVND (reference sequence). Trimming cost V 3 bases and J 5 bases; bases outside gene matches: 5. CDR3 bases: TGTGCCAGTAGTATCTCTAGCGGGGGGAAGACCGGGGAGCTGTTTTTT. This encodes CASSISSGGKTGELFF.

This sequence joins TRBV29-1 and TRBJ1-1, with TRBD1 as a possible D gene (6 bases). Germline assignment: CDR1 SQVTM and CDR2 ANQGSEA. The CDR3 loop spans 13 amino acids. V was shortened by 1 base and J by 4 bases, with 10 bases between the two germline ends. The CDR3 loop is CSVEGQEGTEAFF. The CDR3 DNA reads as TGCAGCGTTGAAGGACAGGAGGGCACTGAAGCTTTCTTT.